This T cell receptor (beta chain) was retrieved from a study of T cell changes during pregnancy in multiple sclerosis. Only in-frame clones appear in the TCRdb table, and some are missing; sequencing was by immunoSEQ multiplex PCR. The sample includes tens of thousands of clones, around 92% of them seen just once. V lost 0 bases to trimming and J lost 5 bases, with 8 bases between them. This CDR3 region has 14 residues. Germline-derived CDR1 and CDR2 are SGHRS and YFSETQ. The specimen comprised peripheral blood, sampled after pregnancy. The chain links TRBV5-1 to TRBJ2-2; no definite D call. The source is a female donor with multiple sclerosis, enrolled in a pregnancy study. Here the CDR3 reads CASSLEILTGELFF. The CDR3 nucleotides are TGCGCCAGCAGCTTGGAAATCTTAACCGGGGAGCTGTTTTTT.